The present T cell receptor beta chain was sequenced within a study of CD8 T cells in ankylosing spondylitis. Study-wide points: Seven to nine highly homologous variants formed a TCR beta motif that appeared characteristic of ankylosing spondylitis blood.

TCRdb fed the 5' RACE reads into MiXCR, producing one record per CDR3 protein. The data show about 150,000 distinct CDR3 sequences, 9.5% to 12% seen once. The CDR3 spans 14 residues. V was shortened by 6 bases and J by 5 bases, with 14 bases between the two germline ends. This clonotype was recorded at least ten times. What it binds is not known. The sequence was collected from a female donor with ankylosing spondylitis or in good health (not recorded which). The sequenced sample consisted of blood, either unsorted or a sorted T cell fraction (not recorded which). The gene calls are TRBV12-3 or TRBV12-4 and TRBJ1-5; D unclear. The CDR3 sequence is CASSGPGGHQPQHF. The CDR3 nucleotides read TGTGCCAGCAGCGGCCCCGGCGGGCATCAGCCCCAGCATTTT.